This record looks at one T cell receptor (beta chain) sequence and its context. The antigen remains undetermined. Unrecorded immune exposure was likely among donors, who were nominally healthy when sampled. The data belong to a study of cytomegalovirus exposure and HLA in healthy donors. Broader study findings: Among CMV-associated TCR beta chains, most appeared HLA-restricted in a later analysis. The productive fraction for most TCR beta V segments was about 87% or about 30% in an earlier analysis. Equally common other TCR beta chains were less clonally expanded than HLA-associated ones, a later analysis found.

Primers: 60 Vbeta forward and 13 Jbeta reverse. Profiling relied on immunoSEQ multiplex PCR, and the TCRdb table lists in-frame clones only, not all of them. This table has approximately 180,000 clones, 65% to 80% appearing once. The sequence derives from a woman in her forties in good health and CMV-seronegative. The material sequenced was PBMCs.

As DNA, the CDR3 is TGTGCCAGCACCATGGGACAGGGGGGCGCTAATGAAAAACTGTTTTTT. Its translation is CASTMGQGGANEKLFF. The chain recombines TRBV9 with TRBJ1-4; 11 bases line up with TRBD1. Per germline, CDR1 SGDLS and CDR2 YYNGEE. The length of the CDR3 is 16 residues. Unmatched junction bases numbered 7, after V lost 6 bases and J lost 3 bases.